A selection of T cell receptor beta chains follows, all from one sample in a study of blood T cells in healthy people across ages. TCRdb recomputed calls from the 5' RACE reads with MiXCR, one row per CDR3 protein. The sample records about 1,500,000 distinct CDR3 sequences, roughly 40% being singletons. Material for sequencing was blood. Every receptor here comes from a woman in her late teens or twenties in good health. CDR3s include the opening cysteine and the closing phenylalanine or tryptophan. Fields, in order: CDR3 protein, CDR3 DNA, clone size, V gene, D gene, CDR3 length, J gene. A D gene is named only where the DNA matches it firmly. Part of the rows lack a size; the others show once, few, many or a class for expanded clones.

CASTSLYQETQYF | TGTGCCAGCACTAGTCTCTACCAAGAGACCCAGTACTTC | NA | TRBV6-1 | NA | 13 | TRBJ2-5
CANSWSSGAGGNEQFF | TGTGCCAACAGTTGGTCGTCTGGGGCCGGGGGGAATGAGCAGTTCTTC | NA | TRBV28 | TRBD2 | 16 | TRBJ2-1
CASSPREGSAEAFF | TGCGCCAGCAGCCCGAGGGAGGGTTCGGCTGAAGCTTTCTTT | NA | TRBV5-1 | NA | 14 | TRBJ1-1
CAIGTSTDTQYF | TGTGCCATCGGGACTAGCACAGATACGCAGTATTTT | NA | TRBV10-3 | NA | 12 | TRBJ2-3
CASSQDLDGGAITDTQYF | TGTGCCAGCAGCCAAGATCTTGACGGAGGGGCTATCACAGATACGCAGTATTTT | NA | TRBV4-2 | NA | 18 | TRBJ2-3
CASRRGGHSNEQYF | TGTGCCAGCAGGAGGGGGGGACATTCCAATGAGCAGTACTTC | NA | TRBV6-1 | NA | 14 | TRBJ2-4
CASSSTAGTGEQFF | TGTGCCAGCAGCTCTACCGCAGGCACAGGGGAGCAGTTCTTC | NA | TRBV7-3 | NA | 14 | TRBJ2-1
CSARVREGAYNEQFF | TGCAGTGCTAGAGTGCGGGAGGGGGCCTACAATGAGCAGTTCTTC | NA | TRBV20-1 | TRBD2 | 15 | TRBJ2-1
CSALAGGLSEQYF | TGCAGTGCTCTGGCGGGAGGGCTTAGCGAGCAGTACTTC | NA | TRBV20-1 | TRBD2 | 13 | TRBJ2-7
CASSLKEEQYF | TGTGCCAGCAGCTTAAAGGAGGAGCAGTACTTC | NA | TRBV7-9 | NA | 11 | TRBJ2-7
CASSPSGSLETDTQYF | TGTGCCAGCAGCCCTAGCGGGAGTTTGGAGACAGATACGCAGTATTTT | few | TRBV7-9 | TRBD2 | 16 | TRBJ2-3
CATSSPSGSNAYNEQYF | TGTGCCACCAGCAGTCCAAGCGGGAGTAACGCCTACAATGAGCAGTACTTC | few | TRBV15 | TRBD2 | 17 | TRBJ2-7
CASSPSTGVSYEQYF | TGTGCCAGTAGCCCCTCGACAGGCGTCTCCTACGAGCAGTACTTC | NA | TRBV19 | NA | 15 | TRBJ2-7
CSAHTLAGRAYNEQFF | TGCAGTGCTCACACCTTAGCGGGGAGGGCCTACAATGAGCAGTTCTTC | NA | TRBV20-1 | TRBD2 | 16 | TRBJ2-1
CASSQKPGEGTDTQYF | TGTGCCAGCAGCCAAAAGCCGGGGGAGGGCACAGATACGCAGTATTTT | NA | TRBV3-1 | NA | 16 | TRBJ2-3
CAWSVLPSTHRGGTEAFF | TGTGCCTGGAGTGTTTTACCCTCCACCCACAGGGGTGGCACTGAAGCTTTCTTT | few | TRBV30 | TRBD1 | 18 | TRBJ1-1
CASSYARFSPLHF | TGTGCCAGCAGTTACGCGAGGTTTTCACCCCTCCACTTT | NA | TRBV6-5 | NA | 13 | TRBJ1-6
CASSFTGTGGSPLHF | TGTGCCAGCAGCTTTACCGGGACAGGGGGGTCACCCCTCCACTTT | few | TRBV7-6 | TRBD1 | 15 | TRBJ1-6
CASPTEANTEAFF | TGTGCCAGCCCGACCGAGGCGAACACTGAAGCTTTCTTT | NA | TRBV21-1 | NA | 13 | TRBJ1-1
CASSASTGSEKLFF | TGTGCCAGCAGTGCCTCGACAGGGAGTGAAAAACTGTTTTTT | NA | TRBV12-3/TRBV12-4 | TRBD1 | 14 | TRBJ1-4
CSASGLNRGETQYF | TGCAGTGCTAGTGGGCTAAACAGGGGAGAGACCCAGTACTTC | NA | TRBV20-1 | TRBD1 | 14 | TRBJ2-5
CASSQDLTKETQYF | TGTGCCAGCAGCCAAGACCTTACTAAAGAGACCCAGTACTTC | NA | TRBV4-2 | NA | 14 | TRBJ2-5
CASSYRDGEETQYF | TGTGCCAGCAGTTATCGGGACGGAGAAGAGACCCAGTACTTC | NA | TRBV27 | NA | 14 | TRBJ2-5
CASSQGGPEQYF | TGTGCCAGCAGCCAAGGAGGTCCTGAGCAGTACTTC | NA | TRBV3-1 | NA | 12 | TRBJ2-7
CAWSYSGGRYNEQFF | TGTGCCTGGAGTTACAGCGGGGGCCGCTACAATGAGCAGTTCTTC | NA | TRBV30 | TRBD2 | 15 | TRBJ2-1
CASSHFGLNEKLFF | TGCGCCAGCAGCCACTTCGGCCTTAATGAAAAACTGTTTTTT | NA | TRBV5-1 | NA | 14 | TRBJ1-4
CSVGGATISYNEQYF | TGCAGCGTTGGGGGCGCGACAATCTCCTACAATGAGCAGTACTTC | NA | TRBV29-1 | NA | 15 | TRBJ2-7
CASSEEAELSYNEQFF | TGTGCCAGCAGTGAAGAGGCAGAGCTCTCCTACAATGAGCAGTTCTTC | NA | TRBV2 | NA | 16 | TRBJ2-1
CASSPTTGTGLDEAFF | TGCGCCAGCAGCCCCACAACCGGGACGGGCTTGGATGAAGCTTTCTTT | few | TRBV4-1 | NA | 16 | TRBJ1-1
CSVSHGEGYTF | TGCAGCGTGTCACATGGGGAAGGCTACACCTTC | NA | TRBV29-1 | NA | 11 | TRBJ1-2
CSARDGRTENSPLHF | TGCAGTGCTAGAGATGGGAGGACGGAAAATTCACCCCTCCACTTT | few | TRBV20-1 | NA | 15 | TRBJ1-6
CASSLLSDYSTDTQYF | TGTGCCAGCAGCTTGCTATCGGACTACAGCACAGATACGCAGTATTTT | once | TRBV5-5 | NA | 16 | TRBJ2-3
CASSLKGLAGYEQYF | TGTGCCAGCAGTTTAAAAGGTCTAGCGGGGTACGAGCAGTACTTC | NA | TRBV12-3/TRBV12-4 | TRBD2 | 15 | TRBJ2-7
CASSPAGLTSDGYTF | TGCGCCAGCAGCCCCGCCGGGCTTACGAGCGATGGCTACACCTTC | NA | TRBV4-1 | NA | 15 | TRBJ1-2
CASTGTQNYGYTF | TGTGCCAGCACTGGGACGCAAAACTATGGCTACACCTTC | NA | TRBV5-6 | NA | 13 | TRBJ1-2
CASDLAPNNEQFF | TGTGCCAGCGATCTAGCGCCGAACAATGAGCAGTTCTTC | few | TRBV6-1 | NA | 13 | TRBJ2-1
CASTSDEGWAFYEQYF | TGTGCCAGCACCTCCGATGAAGGGTGGGCATTCTACGAGCAGTACTTC | NA | TRBV12-3/TRBV12-4 | NA | 16 | TRBJ2-7
CASRLAGVQNEQFF | TGTGCCAGCAGACTAGCGGGAGTACAGAATGAGCAGTTCTTC | NA | TRBV2 | TRBD2 | 14 | TRBJ2-1
CAWSPGQATYNEQFF | TGTGCCTGGAGTCCGGGACAGGCGACTTACAATGAGCAGTTCTTC | NA | TRBV30 | TRBD1 | 15 | TRBJ2-1
CASSLVPAHNEQYF | TGTGCCAGCAGTTTGGTTCCTGCCCACAATGAGCAGTACTTC | NA | TRBV12-3/TRBV12-4 | NA | 14 | TRBJ2-7
CASSLGTQGIANTDTQYF | TGCGCCAGCAGCTTGGGCACGCAGGGAATTGCCAACACAGATACGCAGTATTTT | NA | TRBV5-1 | NA | 18 | TRBJ2-3
CSAGLGVAGVPGHEQYF | TGCAGTGCGGGTCTTGGGGTAGCGGGAGTTCCTGGTCATGAGCAGTACTTC | NA | TRBV20-1 | TRBD2 | 17 | TRBJ2-4
CAISPPVGEQYF | TGTGCCATCAGCCCCCCTGTAGGCGAGCAGTACTTC | few | TRBV6-5 | NA | 12 | TRBJ2-7
CATSPVRGAVGYTF | TGTGCCACCAGTCCTGTCAGGGGTGCGGTTGGCTACACCTTC | NA | TRBV15 | NA | 14 | TRBJ1-2
CASSLRQINHNYGYTF | TGTGCCAGCAGCTTACGCCAGATAAACCATAACTATGGCTACACCTTC | NA | TRBV7-2 | NA | 16 | TRBJ1-2
CSVEDRASEQFF | TGCAGCGTTGAAGACAGGGCTAGTGAGCAGTTCTTC | few | TRBV29-1 | NA | 12 | TRBJ2-1
CASSSSWLASNEQFF | TGTGCCAGCAGCTCCTCCTGGCTAGCGAGTAATGAGCAGTTCTTC | NA | TRBV5-6 | NA | 15 | TRBJ2-1
CASSLDQRSPLHF | TGTGCCAGCAGCTTAGATCAGCGGTCACCCCTCCACTTT | NA | TRBV11-2 | NA | 13 | TRBJ1-6
CASSQELADRTDTQYF | TGTGCCAGCAGCCAAGAACTAGCGGACCGCACAGATACGCAGTATTTT | medium-sized | TRBV4-2 | TRBD2 | 16 | TRBJ2-3
CASSVAPTVSSYEQYF | TGTGCCAGCAGCGTAGCCCCGACAGTTAGCTCCTACGAGCAGTACTTC | once | TRBV9 | NA | 16 | TRBJ2-7
CSARDLRTSGSAEQYF | TGCAGTGCTAGAGATCTGAGGACTAGCGGGAGCGCCGAGCAGTACTTC | many | TRBV20-1 | TRBD2 | 16 | TRBJ2-7
CASSHQVGEYEQYF | TGTGCCAGCAGCCACCAGGTTGGGGAATACGAGCAGTACTTC | few | TRBV14 | NA | 14 | TRBJ2-7
CASTRSGAGDYNEQYF | TGTGCCAGCACCAGATCAGGAGCGGGGGACTACAATGAGCAGTACTTC | NA | TRBV11-2 | TRBD2 | 16 | TRBJ2-7
CASSSQPGDLNTEAFF | TGCGCCAGCAGCAGCCAACCCGGCGACCTGAACACTGAAGCTTTCTTT | NA | TRBV5-1 | NA | 16 | TRBJ1-1
CSDGTVGTEAFF | TGCAGCGACGGGACAGTTGGGACTGAAGCTTTCTTT | NA | TRBV29-1 | TRBD1 | 12 | TRBJ1-1
CASSAIRGEAFF | TGTGCCAGCAGCGCAATCCGGGGTGAAGCTTTCTTT | NA | TRBV9 | NA | 12 | TRBJ1-1